This T cell receptor beta chain was captured in a study of blood T cell repertoires in COVID-19. In the study overall: From the United States, Italy and Spain came samples of acute and convalescent COVID-19.

This CDR3 is built from 15 residues. CDR1 is LGHDT, CDR2 YNNKEL, per germline (reference sequence). The V gene end was trimmed by 4 bases and the J gene end by 3 bases; junction bases not matched to a gene: 6. Per the study methods: Reference gene primers were amplified, and this amplification served to estimate nucleated cell counts. TCRdb keeps only in-frame clones here, not all; method: immunoSEQ multiplex PCR. That table is the source of V, J and clone size, and D and trimming were worked out from the DNA. The data show hundreds of thousands of clones, around 86% seen once. This clonotype was obtained from a man aged 65-85 years with acute or convalescent COVID-19. The source material was peripheral blood. The chain has TRBV3-1 (or the pseudogene TRBV3-2) and TRBJ2-3; TRBD1 aligns across 8 bases. The CDR3 nucleotides are TGTGCCAGCAGCCGGAGTACAGGGGGGACAGATACGCAGTATTTT. Protein product: CASSRSTGGTDTQYF.